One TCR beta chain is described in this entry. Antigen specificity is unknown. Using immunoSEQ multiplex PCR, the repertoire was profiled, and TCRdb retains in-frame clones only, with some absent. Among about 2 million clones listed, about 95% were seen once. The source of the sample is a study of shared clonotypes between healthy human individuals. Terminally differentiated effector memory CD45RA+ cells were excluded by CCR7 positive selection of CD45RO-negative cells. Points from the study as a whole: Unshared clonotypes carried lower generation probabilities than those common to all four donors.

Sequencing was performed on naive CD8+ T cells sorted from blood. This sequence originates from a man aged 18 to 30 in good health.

The CDR3 DNA sequence: TGTGCCATCAGTGGGGAAGGGATTAATGAAAAACTGTTTTTT. It specifies CAISGEGINEKLFF. The chain links TRBV10-3 to TRBJ1-4; D is unresolved. The germline V and J ends were trimmed by 4 bases and 4 bases, with 10 bases remaining between them. Germline lookup yields CDR1 ENHRY and CDR2 SYGVKD. The CDR3 length is 14 residues.